These T cell receptor beta chains were read from a single sample in a study of regulatory T cells in long-lasting Graves disease. TCRdb ran MiXCR on the multiplex PCR reads and lists one entry per CDR3 protein. The data hold about 400,000 distinct CDR3 sequences, with 15% observed a single time. Separately, the same data were catalogued under a study of T cells in Graves' hyperthyroidism and ophthalmopathy.

Source: peripheral blood mononuclear cells (PBMCs), taken at new diagnosis, from a patient treated with antithyroid drugs. Receptors originate from a woman in her 40s with Graves disease. CDR3s leave out the opening cysteine and the closing phenylalanine or tryptophan.

V gene	J gene	CDR3 protein
TRBV6-1	TRBJ2-7	ASRNQGDYEQY
TRBV11-2	TRBJ1-5	ASSSTGVHQPQH
TRBV29-1	TRBJ1-2	SVEVRPGRAGGYT
TRBV28	TRBJ2-1	ASSTLGQGIDNEQF
TRBV12-3/TRBV12-4	TRBJ2-2	ASSLAGWANTGELF
TRBV20-1	TRBJ1-6	SARDGNSPLH
TRBV20-1	TRBJ2-1	SARDPSGSGNEQF
TRBV24-1	TRBJ2-1	ATSPPGLATSYNEQF
TRBV15	TRBJ1-1	ATSSGVGVGNTEAF
TRBV18	TRBJ1-1	ASSPQTLVGSGDTEAF
TRBV28	TRBJ2-5	ASSPGVAEQETQY
TRBV19	TRBJ2-7	ASSPTLRTSGWFPYEQY
TRBV10-1	TRBJ2-2	ASKERDTGELF
TRBV3-1	TRBJ2-1	ASSRLAEFSYNEQF
TRBV7-3	TRBJ2-4	ASSPTGAENIQY
TRBV9	TRBJ2-1	ASSVGSSGFYNEQF
TRBV10-3	TRBJ1-5	AISAGGSNQPQH
TRBV5-4	TRBJ2-5	ASSQDQHTWETQY
TRBV5-4	TRBJ2-1	ASRLGLADYNEQF
TRBV10-3	TRBJ2-3	AISEGTSIGTDTQY
TRBV3-1	TRBJ2-5	ASSQEGLAEETQY
TRBV12-3/TRBV12-4	TRBJ1-2	ASSLILGFGYT
TRBV9	TRBJ2-1	ASSVEGLGQKSYNEQF
TRBV28	TRBJ2-7	ASCNGTTIYEQY